This TCR beta chain came from a study of cytomegalovirus exposure and HLA in healthy donors. V was clipped by 6 bases and J by 0 bases, with 12 bases between them. The CDR3 has 14 amino acids. Germline V CDR1 and CDR2: MNHEY, SMNVEV (reference sequence). The PCR employed 60 Vbeta primers together with 13 Jbeta primers. Profiling relied on immunoSEQ multiplex PCR, and the TCRdb table lists in-frame clones only, not all of them. This table holds under 250,000 clones, around 85% found once. Sequences were obtained from PBMCs. This TCR derives from a man aged 45-60 years in good health and CMV-seronegative. The genes are TRBV27 and TRBJ2-7; D unclear. This CDR3 reads CASRPTKSSYEQYF. The CDR3 DNA follows: TGTGCCAGCAGACCTACCAAGAGCTCCTACGAGCAGTACTTC.